A single sample gave rise to the 18 T cell receptor beta chains below, sequenced in a study of neurological immune-mediated disorders (dated by TCRdb to about 2019). Libraries were prepared through 5' RACE. TCRdb lists the instrument as Illumina HiSeq 2500. TCRdb redid the processing of the public reads, applying fastp at Q25 and MiXCR, and retained in-frame beta chains. Each CDR3 protein appears once, grouped with its most common genes and DNA. This sample comprises 46,000 or so distinct CDR3 sequences, 10% of them detected only once. The top ten clones comprise 21% of the sample. Sequenced sample: PBMCs. The source of these receptors is a woman aged 40 to 55 with HTLV-1-associated myelopathy (HAM/TSP).

The sample holds many counts of this clonotype. CDR3 bases: TGTGCCACCGCCCTGGCGGGGTTCTCCTACGAGCAGTACTTC. Amino acid sequence: CATALAGFSYEQYF. The chain joins TRBV15 to TRBJ2-7; D is perhaps TRBD2 (6 bases). CDR3 length: 14 residues. The germline V and J ends were trimmed by 8 bases and 0 bases, with 14 bases remaining between them. CDR1 LNHNV and CDR2 YYDKDF come from the germline V gene (reference sequence).

This clonotype was observed at least ten times. CDR3 DNA sequence: TGTGCCGGGTTGGTAAAAGGGAGAGACAGAGGCTACACCTTC. Protein product: CAGLVKGRDRGYTF. This chain connects TRBV6-4 to TRBJ1-2, with D possibly being TRBD1 (5 bases). The germline V gene encodes CDR1 MRHNA and CDR2 SNTAGT. Trimming took off 11 bases at V and 8 bases at J, with 24 bases between the two ends. The CDR3 totals 14 residues.

With regard to this clonotype: A read error may account for a junction end that differs from germline. The CDR3 DNA is TGTGCCAGCAGTACGACCCCGGAGGTATCCTACGAGAAGTACTTC. It specifies CASSTTPEVSYEKYF. The chain joins TRBV9 to TRBJ2-7, with D maybe TRBD2 (5 bases). The germline gives CDR1 SGDLS, CDR2 YYNGEE. The CDR3 covers 15 residues.

The chain links TRBV18 to TRBJ2-2, with D perhaps TRBD1 or TRBD2 (6 bases each). The V gene's germline CDR1 is KGHSH and CDR2 LQKENI. The CDR3 runs 14 residues. V lost 1 base, J lost 6 bases, and 9 bases lay in between. CDR3 coding DNA: TGTGCCAGCTCACCACAGGAGGGGGCCGGGGAGCTGTTTTTT. Translating it yields CASSPQEGAGELFF.

This clonotype was observed at least ten times. The chain couples TRBV12-3 or TRBV12-4 to TRBJ2-3, with D tentatively TRBD1 or TRBD2 (6 bases each). The CDR3 covers 16 residues. V lost 3 bases and J 4 bases, leaving 17 bases between the germline ends. In DNA, the CDR3 is TGTGCCAGCAGTTTGGAGGAGGGGGAAGGTTCAGATACGCAGTATTTT. Its translation is CASSLEEGEGSDTQYF.

This clonotype has a count of ten or more. The V call is TRBV10-3, the J call TRBJ2-2; TRBD2 aligns across 7 bases. V lost 3 bases to trimming and J lost 1 base; unmatched junction nucleotides: 2. Germline V CDR1 and CDR2: ENHRY, SYGVKD. CDR3 size: 15 residues. The CDR3 sequence is CAISELAQNTGELFF. The CDR3 DNA reads TGTGCCATCAGTGAACTAGCGCAGAACACCGGGGAGCTGTTTTTT.

There are many counts of this clonotype. This chain connects TRBV24-1 to TRBJ2-3; D is uncertain. V dropped 5 bases and J dropped 6 bases, with 8 bases sitting between them. The length of the CDR3 is 12 residues. Germline CDR1 KGHDR, CDR2 SFDVKD. CDR3 amino acids: CATSGLGDTQYF. The CDR3 bases are TGTGCCACCAGTGGCCTAGGGGATACGCAGTATTTT.

This clonotype was observed a few times. This chain uses TRBV5-1 with TRBJ1-3, with D possibly matching TRBD1 (5 bases). Germline assignment: CDR1 SGHRS and CDR2 YFSETQ. The V end was cut by 4 bases, the J end by 0 bases, with 14 bases between. The CDR3 contains 16 residues. CDR3 sequence: CASSPGDLRSGNTIYF. The CDR3 DNA follows: TGCGCCAGCAGCCCGGGGGACTTACGCTCTGGAAACACCATATATTTT.

As concerns this clonotype: The germline gene is not matched at one end of the junction; a read error may be the cause. CDR3 nucleotides: TGCAGCGTTGACAGTACCGGGGGGCTGTTTTTT. Its protein product is CSVDSTGGLFF. The chain links TRBV29-1 to TRBJ2-2; a weak D match, TRBD2 (6 bases). This CDR3 contains 11 residues. The germline CDR1 and CDR2 sequences are SQVTM and ANQGSEA.

There are many counts of this clonotype. V and J are TRBV29-1 and TRBJ1-2, with D possibly TRBD1 on 5 matching bases. Per germline, CDR1 SQVTM and CDR2 ANQGSEA. The CDR3 covers 10 residues. Trimming cost V 7 bases and J 5 bases, with 8 bases left between them. CDR3 loop: CSASGYGYTF. The CDR3 DNA follows: TGCAGCGCTTCAGGGTATGGCTACACCTTC.

This clonotype has a count of ten or more. The chain links TRBV6-2 or TRBV6-3 to TRBJ1-4, with a possible D match to TRBD1 (5 bases). V lost 8 bases and J 8 bases, leaving 18 bases between the germline ends. There are 14 residues in the CDR3. Per germline, CDR1 MNHEY and CDR2 SVGEGT. In DNA form, the CDR3 reads TGTGCCAGCGGAACGACAGAGATCGGAGAAAAACTGTTTTTT. Its protein product is CASGTTEIGEKLFF.

There are many counts of this clonotype. The chain links TRBV29-1 to TRBJ1-2; possibly TRBD1 for D (6 bases). CDR3 length: 14 residues. CDR1 is SQVTM and CDR2 is ANQGSEA in the germline V gene. V was trimmed by 1 base and J by 3 bases, leaving 12 bases between them. The CDR3 coding sequence is TGCAGCGTTGAAGTTCGGACAGCCTACTATGGCTACACCTTC. Protein sequence: CSVEVRTAYYGYTF.

Comments on this clonotype: This may be a read error, as it is one base from a much larger clone. The chain is built from TRBV7-8 and TRBJ1-4; 9 bases fit TRBD1. CDR3 length equals 17 residues. The germline V gene encodes CDR1 SGHVS and CDR2 FQNEAQ. V was pared by 7 bases and J by 4 bases, with 13 bases of the junction left unmatched. The CDR3 nucleotides are TGTGCCAGCAACAGCCGGACAGGGGCGCTACTTAATGAAAAACTGTTTTTT. Translating gives CASNSRTGALLNEKLFF.

This clonotype was recorded at least ten times. J is TRBJ1-5 and V is TRBV12-3 or TRBV12-4; TRBD1 aligns across 9 bases. The CDR3 is made up of 16 amino acids. Trimming at V came to 0 bases and at J to 4 bases, leaving 4 bases not matched to a gene. The CDR3 spells CASSLARGTGNQPQHF. Here the CDR3 DNA reads TGTGCCAGCAGTTTAGCGCGGGGGACAGGGAATCAGCCCCAGCATTTT.

The table lists this clonotype with many counts. The chain uses TRBV6-5 and TRBJ1-4; D gene ambiguous. This CDR3 comprises 12 residues. Germline V gene sequence: CDR1 MNHEY, CDR2 SVGAGI. V lost 5 bases, J lost 8 bases, and 9 bases lay in between. The CDR3 DNA follows: TGTGCCAGCAGTACCTCGGGGGAAAAACTGTTTTTT. It codes for CASSTSGEKLFF.

This clonotype has a count of ten or more. This CDR3 is CASSPSGGQGPNTEAFF. For the CDR3, the DNA is TGCGCCAGCAGCCCCAGCGGCGGACAGGGCCCCAACACTGAAGCTTTCTTT. This sequence joins TRBV4-1 and TRBJ1-1, with TRBD1 identical over 8 bases. Germline CDR1 and CDR2: MGHRA and YSYEKL. The CDR3 contains 17 residues. Unmatched junction bases numbered 12, after V lost 4 bases and J lost 2 bases.

This clonotype was observed at least ten times. The rearrangement joins TRBV15 to TRBJ1-2, with D maybe TRBD1 (6 bases). In germline, CDR1 is LNHNV, CDR2 YYDKDF (reference sequence). This CDR3 spans 14 amino acids. V lost 2 bases and J 4 bases, leaving 11 bases between the germline ends. CDR3 sequence (DNA): TGTGCCACCAGCAGACAGGGGAGTGGCTATGGCTACACCTTC. Translated, it gives CATSRQGSGYGYTF. Combining the CDR3 with reference TRBV15 and TRBJ1-2 gives the whole variable domain DAMVIQNPRYQVTQFGKPVTLSCSQTLNHNVMYWYQQKSSQAPKLLFHYYDKDFNNEADTPDNFQSRRPNTSFCFLDIRSPGLGDTAMYLCATSRQGSGYGYTFGSGTRLTVV.

This clonotype was observed many times. The chain recombines TRBV25-1 with TRBJ2-3; perhaps D is TRBD1 or TRBD2 (6 bases each). V lost 1 base and J 5 bases, leaving 16 bases between the germline ends. This CDR3 region has 16 residues. The V gene's germline CDR1 is MGHDK and CDR2 SYGVNS. This chain's CDR3 is CASSESVRGGRDTQYF. CDR3 DNA sequence: TGTGCCAGCAGTGAATCGGTCAGGGGAGGAAGAGATACGCAGTATTTT.